This entry lists 22 T cell receptor beta chains sequenced from one sample in a study of T cells in women clearing cervical HPV infection. Using immunoSEQ multiplex PCR, the repertoire was profiled, and TCRdb retains in-frame clones only, with some absent. In all, the sample yields about 35,000 clones. Input material: blood buffy coat. The receptors shown here come from a woman between 18 and 70 years old with a cervical HPV16 infection that either progressed to CIN3+ or cleared (not recorded which).

The covered CDR3 bases are TGTGCCGGAGTAAAGGGTGCCTACAATGAG. It is translated as CAGVKGAYNE. The whole CDR3 sequence reads CAGVKGAYNEQFF. V is TRBV7-9 and J is TRBJ2-1; D is unresolved. The read halts 3 residues ahead of the CDR3 end, with the missing end drawn from the germline J gene. Germline assignment: CDR1 SEHNR and CDR2 FQNEAQ (reference sequence). The CDR3 loop spans 13 amino acids. V lost 11 bases and J 2 bases, leaving 13 bases between the germline ends.

As to this clone: The CDR3 extends 3 residues past the end of the read, so its final part is completed from the germline J gene. The chain carries TRBV19 and TRBJ1-5; 8 bases agree with TRBD1. The CDR3 is made up of 15 amino acids. The germline gives CDR1 LNHDA, CDR2 SQIVND (reference sequence). Losses at the gene ends were 5 bases for V and 2 bases for J; bases not matched to a gene: 5. CDR3 residues: CASSLGQGGNQPQHF. The sequenced part of the CDR3 DNA is TGTGCCAGTAGTCTAGGACAGGGCGGCAATCAGCCC.

Concerning this clone itself: One end of the junction fails to match germline, which may point to a read error. The read comes to an end 3 residues before the CDR3 does, leaving the germline J gene to fill in the end. The rearrangement links TRBV2 to TRBJ2-3, with TRBD2 identical over 7 bases. CDR1 and CDR2 from the germline V gene are SNHLY and FYNNEI. This CDR3 is built from 14 residues. The part of the CDR3 DNA that was read is TGTGCCAGCAGGGAAGGGCGCGGGGGAGAGACG. Translation gives CASREGRGGET. The CDR3 as a whole reads CASREGRGGETQYF.

Concerning this clone itself: The read falls 3 residues short of the CDR3 end, and the missing part is taken from the germline J gene. The rearrangement joins TRBV18 to TRBJ1-4; D is possibly TRBD1 (6 bases). The CDR3 extends over 15 amino acids. Germline values: CDR1 KGHSH, CDR2 LQKENI. Trimming removed 4 bases from V and 8 bases from J, with 17 bases in between. CDR3 amino acids: CASSLTTDRAEKLFF. CDR3 DNA (partial): TGTGCCAGCTCACTAACGACGGACAGAGCAGAAAAA.

Note on this clone: An end of the junction does not agree with germline; a read error may underlie this. The read comes to an end 3 residues before the CDR3 does, leaving the germline J gene to fill in the end. The sample holds other DNA sequences that translate to the same CDR3. This sequence joins TRBV18 and TRBJ1-3; TRBD1 matches at 10 bases. Germline V gene lookup returns CDR1 KGHSH and CDR2 LQKENI. The CDR3 runs 16 residues. The CDR3 reads CASSRGQGSSGNTIYF. Incomplete CDR3 DNA: TGTGCCAGCTCCCGGGGACAGGGGAGCTCTGGAAACACA.

About this clone: The read comes to an end 3 residues before the CDR3 does, leaving the germline J gene to fill in the end. The chain combines TRBV5-6 with TRBJ2-5, with no clear D. CDR1 is SGHDT, CDR2 YYEEEE, per germline. CDR3 size: 13 residues. The sequenced part of the CDR3 DNA is TGTGCCAGCAGCTTGGGTGTCCTAGGAACC. As protein: CASSLGVLGT. The whole CDR3 region reads CASSLGVLGTQYF.

As regards this clone: The CDR3 end lies 3 residues beyond the end of the read and is filled in from the germline J gene. The chain recombines TRBV30 with TRBJ2-4; TRBD1 is a possible D gene (5 bases). Trimming pared 5 bases from V and 1 base from J, leaving 18 bases between. The CDR3 extends over 16 amino acids. Germline V gene lookup returns CDR1 GTSNPN and CDR2 SVGIG (reference sequence). CDR3 bases read: TGTGCCTGGTCCACTAAAGGGGCGCAGGCCAAAAACATT. It translates to CAWSTKGAQAKNI. The whole CDR3 region reads CAWSTKGAQAKNIQYF.

To note about this clone: The CDR3 end lies 3 residues beyond the end of the read and is filled in from the germline J gene. The chain recombines TRBV19 with TRBJ2-1; D possibly corresponds to TRBD1 (6 bases). Germline values: CDR1 LNHDA, CDR2 SQIVND (reference sequence). Trimming removed 4 bases at V and 1 base at J, with 17 bases between. This CDR3 has 17 residues. The CDR3 protein is CASSRTSTGVSYNEQFF. The part of the CDR3 DNA that was read is TGTGCCAGTAGTAGAACCTCGACAGGCGTTTCCTACAATGAG. Full variable domain (missing parts from reference TRBV19 and TRBJ2-1): DGGITQSPKYLFRKEGQNVTLSCEQNLNHDAMYWYRQDPGQGLRLIYYSQIVNDFQKGDIAEGYSVSREKKESFPLTVTSAQKNPTAFYLCASSRTSTGVSYNEQFFGPGTRLTVL.

CDR3 residues: CSAIRGGVGEAFF. The sequenced part of the CDR3 DNA is TGCAGTGCTATCCGGGGGGGAGTAGGGGAA. The chain uses TRBV20-1 and TRBJ1-1, with a weak D call TRBD1 (5 bases). Read data end 3 residues before the CDR3 end; the end is taken from the germline J gene. Germline lookup yields CDR1 DFQATT and CDR2 SNEGSKA (reference sequence). The CDR3 consists of 13 residues.

Points on this clone: The read is 3 residues too short to cover the CDR3 end, so that end is filled in from the germline J gene. V usage is TRBV30 and J usage is TRBJ2-4; 10 bases agree with TRBD1. CDR1 is GTSNPN and CDR2 is SVGIG in the germline V gene (reference sequence). The CDR3 is 15 residues long. The covered CDR3 bases are TGTGCCTGGAGTGTACTGGGACAGGGGCCGCCAAGT. Amino acid sequence: CAWSVLGQGPPS. The full CDR3 is CAWSVLGQGPPSQYF. Complete variable domain (other parts from reference TRBV30 and TRBJ2-4): SQTIHQWPATLVQPVGSPLSLECTVEGTSNPNLYWYRQAAGRGLQLLFYSVGIGQISSEVPQNLSASRPQDRQFILSSKKLLLSDSGFYLCAWSVLGQGPPSQYFGAGTRLSVL.

A note on this clone: The CDR3 end lies 3 residues beyond the end of the read and is filled in from the germline J gene. The V and J genes are TRBV30 and TRBJ1-5; D unresolved. This CDR3 region has 12 residues. Per the germline V gene, CDR1 is GTSNPN and CDR2 is SVGIG (reference sequence). The V end was cut by 0 bases, the J end by 6 bases, with 6 bases between. This chain's CDR3 is CAWSVQGQPQHF. The covered CDR3 bases are TGTGCCTGGAGTGTACAAGGTCAGCCC.

As for this clone: The read halts 3 residues ahead of the CDR3 end, with the missing end drawn from the germline J gene. The gene calls are TRBV11-2 and TRBJ2-2; D not resolved. Germline CDR1 SGHAT, CDR2 FQNNGV. The CDR3 extends over 12 amino acids. V lost 1 base and J 7 bases, leaving 4 bases between the germline ends. The CDR3 loop is CASSLGVGELFF. The CDR3 bases that were read are TGTGCCAGCAGCTTAGGCGTCGGGGAG.

On this clone: Read coverage stops 3 residues before the CDR3 terminus; the germline J gene supplies the remainder. The V call is TRBV19, the J call TRBJ1-5; D may be TRBD1 (5 bases). V was pared by 3 bases and J by 1 base, with 19 bases between. Germline CDR1 is LNHDA and CDR2 is SQIVND (reference sequence). The CDR3 covers 18 residues. Partial CDR3 DNA: TGTGCCAGTAGTATCCTCTTGGGGGGAACTAGGAGCAATCAGCCC. It codes for CASSILLGGTRSNQP. The entire CDR3 reads CASSILLGGTRSNQPQHF.

In the case of this clone: The read comes to an end 3 residues before the CDR3 does, leaving the germline J gene to fill in the end. The V and J genes are TRBV7-9 and TRBJ1-2; TRBD1 matches at 8 bases. Germline V gives CDR1 SEHNR, CDR2 FQNEAQ (reference sequence). The CDR3 runs 15 residues. The covered CDR3 bases are TGTGCCAGCAGCTCCACAGGACAGGGCACAGATACC. It encodes CASSSTGQGTDT. The full CDR3 reads CASSSTGQGTDTYTF. The variable domain in full, completed from reference TRBV7-9 and TRBJ1-2, reads DTGVSQNPRHKITKRGQNVTFRCDPISEHNRLYWYRQTLGQGPEFLTYFQNEAQLEKSRLLSDRFSAERPKGSFSTLEIQRTEQGDSAMYLCASSSTGQGTDTYTFGSGTRLTVV.

To note about this clone: The DNA ends 3 residues before the CDR3 does, and the rest of the CDR3 is filled in from the germline J gene. V gene TRBV7-6 combines with J gene TRBJ2-5; 11 bases are a match to TRBD2. The germline V gene has CDR1 SGHVS and CDR2 FNYEAQ. V trimming: 3 bases; J trimming: 7 bases; junction bases outside the gene matches: 13. The CDR3 runs 17 residues. The CDR3 reads CASSLSPLAGGLRTQYF. The sequenced CDR3 bases are TGTGCCAGCAGCTTGTCCCCCCTAGCGGGAGGTCTGAGGACC.

Remarks on this clone: Read coverage stops 3 residues before the CDR3 terminus; the germline J gene supplies the remainder. The chain uses TRBV7-3 and TRBJ2-1; weak D call: TRBD2 (6 bases). The ends were cut back, 3 bases at V and 6 bases at J, with 12 bases in the middle. Germline values: CDR1 SGHTA, CDR2 FQGTGA. The CDR3 has 14 residues. CDR3: CASSFSAGSNEQFF. The sequenced CDR3 bases are TGTGCCAGCAGCTTTAGTGCGGGAAGCAATGAG.

About this clone itself: The read ends 3 residues shy of where the CDR3 ends; the end is completed using the germline J gene. V usage is TRBV2 and J usage is TRBJ2-1, with TRBD2 identical over 9 bases. Per germline, CDR1 SNHLY and CDR2 FYNNEI. V dropped 8 bases and J dropped 3; count of bases not matched to a gene: 11. The CDR3 consists of 16 residues. CDR3 sequence: CASGPSSGGNYNEQFF. The sequenced part of the CDR3 DNA is TGTGCCAGCGGACCTAGCAGCGGGGGGAACTACAATGAG. Drawing the rest from reference TRBV2 and TRBJ2-1, the complete variable domain is EPEVTQTPSHQVTQMGQEVILRCVPISNHLYFYWYRQILGQKVEFLVSFYNNEISEKSEIFDDQFSVERPDGSNFTLKIRSTKLEDSAMYFCASGPSSGGNYNEQFFGPGTRLTVL.

In terms of frequency, this clone is medium-sized (0.01 to 0.1%). The CDR3 extends 3 residues past the end of the read, so its final part is completed from the germline J gene. The V call is TRBV7-3, the J call TRBJ2-1, with 8 bases identical to TRBD2. Germline lookup yields CDR1 SGHTA and CDR2 FQGTGA. The CDR3 is 15 amino acids. V lost 7 bases to trimming and J lost 4 bases; unmatched junction nucleotides: 9. The CDR3 region is CASTNISGTYNEQFF. Incomplete CDR3 DNA: TGTGCCAGCACCAATATTAGCGGGACTTACAATGAG.

As for this clone: The read finishes 3 residues shy of the CDR3 end, and the germline J gene is used to complete it. This chain uses TRBV19 with TRBJ2-1, with TRBD1 identical over 7 bases. This CDR3 comprises 14 residues. Germline V lookup: CDR1 LNHDA, CDR2 SQIVND (reference sequence). J lost 4 bases, V lost 5 bases, and 5 bases had no gene match. The sequenced part of the CDR3 DNA is TGTGCCAGTAGTGCCGGGACAGTGTACAATGAG. It codes for CASSAGTVYNE. The full CDR3 protein is CASSAGTVYNEQFF.

Comments on this clone: The CDR3 end falls 3 residues outside the read, so it is completed with the germline J gene. The rearrangement joins TRBV29-1 to TRBJ1-2; TRBD1 agrees at 7 bases. CDR3 length: 15 amino acids. The germline V gene has CDR1 SQVTM and CDR2 ANQGSEA. V trimming: 4 bases; J trimming: 2 bases; junction bases outside the gene matches: 10. The CDR3 spells CSVAYRGRGNYGYTF. Partial CDR3 DNA: TGCAGCGTTGCTTACAGGGGAAGGGGGAACTATGGC.

Regarding this clone: Read data end 3 residues before the CDR3 end; the end is taken from the germline J gene. The V gene is TRBV7-6, the J gene TRBJ2-7; 9 nucleotides align to TRBD2. V shed 1 base, J shed 0 bases, and the junction held 1 base outside the gene matches. Germline V gene sequence: CDR1 SGHVS, CDR2 FNYEAQ. This CDR3 spans 15 amino acids. The CDR3 sequence: CASSLETSGSYEQYF. The DNA read from the CDR3 is TGTGCCAGCAGCTTAGAGACTAGCGGCTCCTACGAG.

On this clone itself: The CDR3 is cut off 3 residues early in the read; its end comes from the germline J gene. V and J are TRBV2 and TRBJ2-2; a weak D match, TRBD2 (5 bases). Germline values: CDR1 SNHLY, CDR2 FYNNEI. This CDR3 is 14 amino acids long. The sequenced CDR3 bases are TGTGCCAGCAGAACGCAGGCGACTAATGAAAAG. Translated, it gives CASRTQATNEK. The whole CDR3 sequence reads CASRTQATNEKLFF.